These 26 T cell receptor beta chains were all obtained from the same sample, sequenced in a study of blood T cell repertoires in COVID-19. Sequencing was performed with immunoSEQ multiplex PCR; in TCRdb, only in-frame clones are kept and a portion is missing. The table lists approximately 180,000 clones, approximately 79% of them singletons. The source material was PBMCs or T cells enriched from blood (not recorded which). Every receptor here comes from a woman aged 60 to 75 with acute COVID-19.

The CDR3 loop reads CASSSRTGFLSNQPQHF. The DNA of the CDR3 is TGTGCCAGCAGCTCGAGGACAGGCTTCCTTAGCAATCAGCCCCAGCATTTT. V gene TRBV5-8 combines with J gene TRBJ1-5; TRBD1 agrees at 7 bases. The CDR3 runs 17 residues. Germline V gene lookup returns CDR1 SGHTS and CDR2 YDEGEE. Losses at the gene ends were 3 bases for V and 0 bases for J; bases not matched to a gene: 9.

The chain joins TRBV14 to TRBJ1-2; D possibly corresponds to TRBD1 (6 bases). Trimming shortened V by 3 bases and J by 8 bases, and 19 bases separated the two germline ends. CDR1 SGHDN and CDR2 FVKESK come from the germline V gene. This CDR3 spans 15 amino acids. CDR3 region: CASSQNHYNRDGYTF. The CDR3 DNA reads as TGTGCCAGCAGCCAGAACCATTATAACAGGGACGGCTACACCTTC.

This clone has more than one count but fewer than ten. The chain has TRBV15 and TRBJ2-2; D gene unclear. The CDR3 covers 12 residues. V lost 1 base and J lost 9, with 6 bases in between. Germline values: CDR1 LNHNV, CDR2 YYDKDF (reference sequence). CDR3 in amino acids: CATSRAVRELFF. In nucleotides, the CDR3 is TGTGCCACCAGCAGAGCAGTAAGGGAGCTGTTTTTT.

This chain links TRBV5-4 with TRBJ1-1, with a possible D match to TRBD1 (6 bases). Between the trimmed V and J ends, which lost 0 bases and 11 bases, there was a span of 8 bases. The CDR3 covers 11 residues. Germline CDR1 reads SGHNT; CDR2 reads YYREEE (reference sequence). CDR3 loop: CASSLEGGAFF. In DNA, the CDR3 is TGTGCCAGCAGCTTGGAGGGGGGGGCTTTCTTT.

This sequence joins TRBV11-2 and TRBJ2-1; TRBD2 is a possible D gene (6 bases). The germline V gene encodes CDR1 SGHAT and CDR2 FQNNGV. V lost 5 bases and J 6 bases, leaving 14 bases between the germline ends. The CDR3 has 14 amino acids. The DNA of the CDR3 is TGTGCCAGCAGCCAGCCTGGACTACTCAATGAGCAGTTCTTC. This sequence encodes CASSQPGLLNEQFF.

This chain connects TRBV19 to TRBJ1-1; 11 bases fit TRBD1. V was clipped by 5 bases and J by 4 bases; unmatched bases: 6. This CDR3 comprises 15 residues. Germline V gene data show CDR1 as LNHDA and CDR2 as SQIVND (reference sequence). The CDR3 sequence is CASSPLGTGGTEAFF. The CDR3 DNA follows: TGTGCCAGTAGTCCCCTCGGGACAGGGGGCACTGAAGCTTTCTTT.

As DNA, the CDR3 is TGTGCCAGCTCCGCACAGGGGAACTCCTATAATTCACCCCTCCACTTT. Protein sequence: CASSAQGNSYNSPLHF. The chain has TRBV18 and TRBJ1-6, with 7 bases that match TRBD1. The CDR3 is 16 amino acids. The germline CDR1 and CDR2 sequences are KGHSH and LQKENI. V gave up 6 bases and J gave up 0 bases; unmatched junction bases: 5.

The J gene is TRBJ1-4, the V gene TRBV11-2; 7 nucleotides match TRBD1. V was clipped by 5 bases and J by 8 bases; unmatched bases: 11. The CDR3 consists of 15 residues. Germline assignment: CDR1 SGHAT and CDR2 FQNNGV. The chain's CDR3 is CASSPWGQPGEKLFF. The CDR3, as DNA: TGTGCCAGCAGCCCCTGGGGACAGCCTGGGGAAAAACTGTTTTTT.

Worth noting for this clone: A read error may produce the germline difference seen at one junction end. CDR3 DNA sequence: TGCGCCAGCAGTCCCGACAGTGTGGGGATTTTT. It is translated as CASSPDSVGIF. This chain links TRBV23-1 with TRBJ1-4; possible D gene TRBD1, 5 bases. TRBV23-1 is treated as an ORF (open reading frame) with a function not yet certain. CDR3 length: 11 residues.

In nucleotides, the CDR3 is TGTGCCAGCAGCTTAGGGACAGCTAATGAAAAACTGTTTTTT. It yields the protein CASSLGTANEKLFF. This chain connects TRBV7-9 to TRBJ1-4; the D gene is possibly TRBD1 (6 bases). The CDR3 length is 14 residues. Trimming pared 1 base from V and 3 bases from J, leaving 6 bases between. CDR1 SEHNR and CDR2 FQNEAQ come from the germline V gene (reference sequence).

The V gene is TRBV7-8, the J gene TRBJ2-5, with TRBD1 matching 9 bases. CDR3 size: 16 residues. Germline V gene lookup returns CDR1 SGHVS and CDR2 FQNEAQ. The J segment lost 1 base and the V segment lost 1 base, leaving 4 bases of the junction unmatched. The CDR3 DNA reads TGTGCCAGCAGCTTAGGGGGGACAGGGCTCCAAGAGACCCAGTACTTC. This codes for CASSLGGTGLQETQYF.

The chain combines TRBV10-3 with TRBJ2-3; 8 nucleotides align to TRBD1. With 3 bases clipped from V and 1 base from J, the junction kept 3 bases outside the gene matches. This CDR3 is 15 amino acids long. The germline CDR1 and CDR2 sequences are ENHRY and SYGVKD. In DNA form, the CDR3 reads TGTGCCATCAGTGATCCGGGACAGGGCACAGATACGCAGTATTTT. Residues: CAISDPGQGTDTQYF.

This clone was seen only once. This chain joins TRBV28 and TRBJ1-2; 9 nucleotides match TRBD1. This CDR3 region has 15 residues. After removal of 6 bases from V and 3 bases from J, the junction contained 8 bases not matched to a gene. From germline, CDR1 is MDHEN and CDR2 SYDVKM. CDR3 nucleotide sequence: TGTGCCAGCAGCACCGAGACAGGGGGTGACTATGGCTACACCTTC. Its translation is CASSTETGGDYGYTF.

This clone occurred a few times. CDR3 sequence reads: CASSEGGPGNEQFF. CDR3 sequence (DNA): TGCGCCAGCAGTGAGGGGGGCCCGGGTAATGAGCAGTTCTTC. V and J are TRBV10-1 and TRBJ2-1; D is possibly TRBD1 (6 bases). Looked up from germline, CDR1 is WNHNN and CDR2 is SYGVQD (reference sequence). CDR3 length: 14 amino acids. V shed 2 bases and J shed 7 bases, with 12 bases lying between them.

Comment on this clone: One end of the junction varies from germline; a read error may be responsible. The chain couples TRBV28 to TRBJ1-3; 7 nucleotides match TRBD1. The CDR3 is 12 residues long. CDR1 is MDHEN and CDR2 is SYDVKM in the germline V gene. The CDR3 sequence: CASSLVGDSRKF. CDR3 nucleotide sequence: TGTGCCAGCAGTCTGGTGGGGGACAGCCGAAAGTTT.

This clone occurred a few times. The V and J genes are TRBV4-1 and TRBJ2-5; tentatively, D is TRBD2 (5 bases). This CDR3 contains 15 residues. Trimming removed 4 bases at V and 1 base at J, with 13 bases between. The germline V gene has CDR1 MGHRA and CDR2 YSYEKL. The CDR3 protein is CASSPAARGQETQYF. CDR3 nucleotides: TGCGCCAGCAGCCCCGCCGCCCGGGGCCAAGAGACCCAGTACTTC.

The V and J genes are TRBV7-9 and TRBJ1-5; 9 bases align to TRBD1. Trimming cost V 5 bases and J 4 bases; bases outside gene matches: 6. Germline loops: CDR1 SEHNR, CDR2 FQNEAQ (reference sequence). CDR3 length: 15 residues. The CDR3 sequence: CASSLGDRGNQPQHF. The CDR3 nucleotides read TGTGCCAGCAGCCTTGGAGACAGGGGGAATCAGCCCCAGCATTTT. The full variable domain, its missing parts supplied by reference TRBV7-9 and TRBJ1-5, is DTGVSQNPRHKITKRGQNVTFRCDPISEHNRLYWYRQTLGQGPEFLTYFQNEAQLEKSRLLSDRFSAERPKGSFSTLEIQRTEQGDSAMYLCASSLGDRGNQPQHFGDGTRLSIL.

V and J are TRBV19 and TRBJ2-1; 11 bases fit TRBD2. CDR3 size: 15 residues. Germline trimming cut 2 bases from V and 8 bases from J; bases unmatched to any gene: 5. Germline loops: CDR1 LNHDA, CDR2 SQIVND (reference sequence). The CDR3 bases are TGTGCCAGTAGTATATCTAGCGGGAGGCTCTATGAGCAGTTCTTC. Translating gives CASSISSGRLYEQFF. Full variable domain (rest looked up from reference TRBV19 and TRBJ2-1): DGGITQSPKYLFRKEGQNVTLSCEQNLNHDAMYWYRQDPGQGLRLIYYSQIVNDFQKGDIAEGYSVSREKKESFPLTVTSAQKNPTAFYLCASSISSGRLYEQFFGPGTRLTVL.

With regard to this clone: The junction departs from germline at one end; a sequencing error may be responsible. The chain joins TRBV18 to TRBJ1-1, with 10 nucleotides matching TRBD1. Germline V gene data show CDR1 as KGHSH and CDR2 as LQKENI. This CDR3 has 16 residues. In nucleotides, the CDR3 is TGTGCCAGCCCACCATCGGACAGGGGGACGAACACTGAAGCTTTCTTT. Translated: CASPPSDRGTNTEAFF.

In this sample, this clone turned up a few times. The CDR3 is CASSQGGLPGELFF. CDR3 DNA sequence: TGCGCCAGCAGCCAAGGCGGGTTGCCCGGGGAGCTGTTTTTT. The V call is TRBV4-1, the J call TRBJ2-2; maybe TRBD2 (5 bases). The CDR3 has 14 amino acids. Germline loops: CDR1 MGHRA, CDR2 YSYEKL. Trimming took 1 base from V and 6 from J, leaving 9 bases between them.

This clone has just one count. CDR3 DNA sequence: TGTGCCAGCAGCTTAGTAGGCTCGGCGGGGGGCTACACCTTC. It is translated as CASSLVGSAGGYTF. This chain links TRBV7-9 with TRBJ1-2; D not certain. Trimming removed 1 base from V and 8 bases from J, with 14 bases in between. Germline-derived CDR1 and CDR2 are SEHNR and FQNEAQ (reference sequence). CDR3 length: 14 amino acids.

This clone was detected only once. This chain connects TRBV20-1 to TRBJ2-7; D gene uncertain. CDR1 DFQATT and CDR2 SNEGSKA come from the germline V gene (reference sequence). The CDR3 is 11 residues long. Trimming pared 5 bases from V and 11 bases from J, leaving 16 bases between. CDR3 loop: CSADLGSNEYF. The DNA of the CDR3 is TGCAGTGCTGACCTGGGTAGCAACGAGTACTTC.

This rearrangement joins TRBV28 to TRBJ2-3; the match to TRBD2 covers 15 bases. This CDR3 region has 16 residues. V shed 6 bases and J 6 bases; nucleotides not matched to a gene: 7. The germline V gene encodes CDR1 MDHEN and CDR2 SYDVKM. CDR3 in amino acids: CASRGGTSGGMDTQYF. The CDR3 region has the DNA TGTGCCAGCAGAGGGGGGACTAGCGGGGGGATGGATACGCAGTATTTT.

The J gene is TRBJ2-1, the V gene TRBV6-5; D possibly corresponds to TRBD1 (6 bases). Per the germline V gene, CDR1 is MNHEY and CDR2 is SVGAGI. Trimming cost V 5 bases and J 2 bases, with 13 bases left between them. CDR3 size: 15 residues. Here the CDR3 DNA reads TGTGCCAGCAGTCCCCGGGACACAACCTACAATGAGCAGTTCTTC. Translated, it gives CASSPRDTTYNEQFF.

V and J are TRBV4-3 and TRBJ2-7, with a tentative D call TRBD2 (5 bases). V lost 4 bases, J lost 5 bases, and 12 bases lay in between. The CDR3 covers 13 residues. Germline lookup yields CDR1 LGHNA and CDR2 YSLEER. The CDR3 nucleotides read TGCGCCAGCAGCCTCTACCCGGGGAACGAGCAGTACTTC. Translated, it gives CASSLYPGNEQYF.

Only a few counts were recorded for this clone. The chain links TRBV29-1 to TRBJ2-5; weak D call: TRBD1 (5 bases). This CDR3 has 12 residues. The germline V gene has CDR1 SQVTM and CDR2 ANQGSEA. V was trimmed by 8 bases and J by 4 bases, leaving 14 bases between them. The CDR3 spells CSCGRVGETQYF. The CDR3 region has the DNA TGCAGCTGCGGCAGGGTGGGAGAGACCCAGTACTTC.